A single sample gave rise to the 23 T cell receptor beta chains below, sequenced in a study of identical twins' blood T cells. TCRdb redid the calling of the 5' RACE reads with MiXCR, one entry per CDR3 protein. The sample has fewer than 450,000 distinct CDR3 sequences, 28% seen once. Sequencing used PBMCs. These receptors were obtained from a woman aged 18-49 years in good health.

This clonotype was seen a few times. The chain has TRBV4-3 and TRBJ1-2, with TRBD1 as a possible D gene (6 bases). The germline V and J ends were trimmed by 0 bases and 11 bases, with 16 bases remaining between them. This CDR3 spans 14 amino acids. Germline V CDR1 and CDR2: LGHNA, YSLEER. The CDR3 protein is CASSQDLGTGWYTF. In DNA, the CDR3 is TGCGCCAGCAGCCAAGATCTAGGAACAGGGTGGTACACCTTC.

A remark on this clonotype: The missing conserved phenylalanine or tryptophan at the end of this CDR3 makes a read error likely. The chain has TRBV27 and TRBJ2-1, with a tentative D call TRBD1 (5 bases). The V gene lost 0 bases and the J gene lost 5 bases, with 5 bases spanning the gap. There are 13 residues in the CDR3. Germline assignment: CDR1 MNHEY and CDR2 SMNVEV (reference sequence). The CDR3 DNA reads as TGTGCCAGCAGTTTATCAGGGGACAATGAGCAGTTCCTT. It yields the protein CASSLSGDNEQFL.

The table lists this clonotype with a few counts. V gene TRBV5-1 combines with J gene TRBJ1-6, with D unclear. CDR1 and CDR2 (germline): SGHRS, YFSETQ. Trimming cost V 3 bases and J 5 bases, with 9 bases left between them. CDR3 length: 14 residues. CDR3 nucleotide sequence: TGCGCCAGCAGCTACACAGCGAATAATTCACCCCTCCACTTT. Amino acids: CASSYTANNSPLHF. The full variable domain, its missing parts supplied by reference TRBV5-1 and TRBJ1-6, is KAGVTQTPRYLIKTRGQQVTLSCSPISGHRSVSWYQQTPGQGLQFLFEYFSETQRNKGNFPGRFSGRQFSNSRSEMNVSTLELGDSALYLCASSYTANNSPLHFGNGTRLTVT.

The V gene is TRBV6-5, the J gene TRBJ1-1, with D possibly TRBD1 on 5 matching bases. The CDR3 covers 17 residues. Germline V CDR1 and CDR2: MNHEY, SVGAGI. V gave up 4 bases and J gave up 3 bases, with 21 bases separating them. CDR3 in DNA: TGTGCCAGCAGTTTCTACCCAGGGAGTGGAGAGGACACTGAAGCTTTCTTT. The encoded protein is CASSFYPGSGEDTEAFF.

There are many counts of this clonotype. DNA for the CDR3: TGTGCCAGCCCCGAACCGTTGTGGCCCCAGCATTTT. Translated, it gives CASPEPLWPQHF. The chain carries TRBV21-1 and TRBJ1-5. TRBV21-1 is an annotated pseudogene. The CDR3 consists of 12 residues.

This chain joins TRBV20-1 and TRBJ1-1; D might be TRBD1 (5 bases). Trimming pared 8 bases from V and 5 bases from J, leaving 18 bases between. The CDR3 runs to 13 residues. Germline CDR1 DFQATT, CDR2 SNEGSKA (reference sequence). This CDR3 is CSSVRGRGTEAFF. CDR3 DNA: TGCAGTTCTGTTCGGGGACGGGGAACTGAAGCTTTCTTT.

CDR3 DNA: TGTGCCATTAGAAGAAGGCTACCGTACAATGAGCAGTTCTTC. It encodes CAIRRRLPYNEQFF. The V call is TRBV25-1, the J call TRBJ2-1; D call uncertain. CDR3 length equals 14 residues. The V and J ends lost 10 bases and 4 bases respectively, with 17 bases between them. Per germline, CDR1 MGHDK and CDR2 SYGVNS.

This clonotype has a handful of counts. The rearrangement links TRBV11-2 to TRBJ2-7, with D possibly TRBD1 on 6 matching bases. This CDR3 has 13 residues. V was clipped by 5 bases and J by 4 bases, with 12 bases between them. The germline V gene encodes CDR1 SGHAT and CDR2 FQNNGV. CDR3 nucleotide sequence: TGTGCCAGCAGCGGGGGCAAAGCTTACGAGCAGTACTTC. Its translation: CASSGGKAYEQYF. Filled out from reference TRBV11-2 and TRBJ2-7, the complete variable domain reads EAGVAQSPRYKIIEKRQSVAFWCNPISGHATLYWYQQILGQGPKLLIQFQNNGVVDDSQLPKDRFSAERLKGVDSTLKIQPAKLEDSAVYLCASSGGKAYEQYFGPGTRLTVT.

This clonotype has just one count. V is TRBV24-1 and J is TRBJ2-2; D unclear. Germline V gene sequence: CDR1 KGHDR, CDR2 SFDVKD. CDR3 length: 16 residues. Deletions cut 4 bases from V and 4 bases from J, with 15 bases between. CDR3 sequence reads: CATSDTSRVATGELFF. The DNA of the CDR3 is TGTGCCACCAGTGACACGTCAAGGGTTGCCACCGGGGAGCTGTTTTTT.

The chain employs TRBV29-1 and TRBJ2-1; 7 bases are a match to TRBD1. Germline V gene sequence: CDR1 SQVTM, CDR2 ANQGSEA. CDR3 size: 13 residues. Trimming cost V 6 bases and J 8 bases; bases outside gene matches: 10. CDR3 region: CSVQGRVGDEQFF. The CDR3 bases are TGCAGCGTACAGGGGAGAGTTGGCGATGAGCAGTTCTTC.

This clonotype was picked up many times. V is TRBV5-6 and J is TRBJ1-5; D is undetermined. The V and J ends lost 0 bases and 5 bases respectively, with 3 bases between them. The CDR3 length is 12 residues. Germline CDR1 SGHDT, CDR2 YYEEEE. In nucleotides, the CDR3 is TGTGCCAGCAGCTTGGGAGATCAGCCCCAGCATTTT. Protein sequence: CASSLGDQPQHF.

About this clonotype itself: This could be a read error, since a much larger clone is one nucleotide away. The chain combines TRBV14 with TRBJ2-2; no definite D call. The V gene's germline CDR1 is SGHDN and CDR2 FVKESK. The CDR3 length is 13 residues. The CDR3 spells CASSQDWTVELFF. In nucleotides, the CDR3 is TGTGCCAGCAGCCAAGATTGGACCGTGGAGCTGTTTTTT.

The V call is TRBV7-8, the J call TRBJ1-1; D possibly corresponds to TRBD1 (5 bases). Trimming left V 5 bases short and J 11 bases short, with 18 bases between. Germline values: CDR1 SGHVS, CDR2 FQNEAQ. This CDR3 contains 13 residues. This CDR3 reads CASSPGPLTAAFF. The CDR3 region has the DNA TGTGCCAGCAGCCCGGGACCCCTTACTGCGGCTTTCTTT.

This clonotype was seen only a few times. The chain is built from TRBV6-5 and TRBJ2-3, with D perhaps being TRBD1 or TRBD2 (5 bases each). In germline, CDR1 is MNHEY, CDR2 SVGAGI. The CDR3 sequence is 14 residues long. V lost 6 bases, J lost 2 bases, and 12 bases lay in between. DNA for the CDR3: TGTGCCAGCAGGAGGGACCTGATCACAGATACGCAGTATTTT. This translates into CASRRDLITDTQYF.

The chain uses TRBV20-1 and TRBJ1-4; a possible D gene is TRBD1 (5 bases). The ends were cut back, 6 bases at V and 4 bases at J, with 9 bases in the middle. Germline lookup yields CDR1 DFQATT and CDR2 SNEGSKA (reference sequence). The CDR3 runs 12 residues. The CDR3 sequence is CSAGRGNEKLFF. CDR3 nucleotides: TGCAGTGCCGGGAGGGGTAATGAAAAACTGTTTTTT.

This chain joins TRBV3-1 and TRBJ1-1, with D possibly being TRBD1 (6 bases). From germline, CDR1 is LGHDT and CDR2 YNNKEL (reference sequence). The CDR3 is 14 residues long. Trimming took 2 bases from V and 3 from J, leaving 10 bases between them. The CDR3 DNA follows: TGTGCCAGCAGCCAAAACCGGGGGCACACTGAAGCTTTCTTT. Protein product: CASSQNRGHTEAFF. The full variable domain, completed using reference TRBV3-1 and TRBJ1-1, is DTAVSQTPKYLVTQMGNDKSIKCEQNLGHDTMYWYKQDSKKFLKIMFSYNNKELIINETVPNRFSPKSPDKAHLNLHINSLELGDSAVYFCASSQNRGHTEAFFGQGTRLTVV.

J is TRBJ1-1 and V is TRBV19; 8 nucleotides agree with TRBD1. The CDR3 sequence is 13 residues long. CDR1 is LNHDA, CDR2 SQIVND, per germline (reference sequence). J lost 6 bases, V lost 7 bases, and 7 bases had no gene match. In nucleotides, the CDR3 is TGTGCCAGTACCCGCCGGACAGGGCCTGAAGCTTTCTTT. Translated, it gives CASTRRTGPEAFF.

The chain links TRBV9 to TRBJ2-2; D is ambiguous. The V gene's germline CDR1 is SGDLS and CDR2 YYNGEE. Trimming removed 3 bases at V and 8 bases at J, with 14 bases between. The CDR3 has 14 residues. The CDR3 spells CASSARTPHGELFF. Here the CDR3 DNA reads TGTGCCAGCAGCGCCCGGACCCCACATGGGGAGCTGTTTTTT.

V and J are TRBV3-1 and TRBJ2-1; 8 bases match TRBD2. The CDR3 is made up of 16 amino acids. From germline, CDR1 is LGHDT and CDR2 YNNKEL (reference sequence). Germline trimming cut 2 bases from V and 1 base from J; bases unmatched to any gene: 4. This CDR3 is CASSQRGGGSYNEQFF. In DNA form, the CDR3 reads TGTGCCAGCAGCCAACGGGGGGGCGGATCCTACAATGAGCAGTTCTTC.

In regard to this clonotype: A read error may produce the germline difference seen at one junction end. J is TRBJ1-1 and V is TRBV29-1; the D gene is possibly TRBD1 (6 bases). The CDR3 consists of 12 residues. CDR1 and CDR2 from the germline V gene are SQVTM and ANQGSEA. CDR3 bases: TGCGGCGTTCCCACAGGGTACACTGAAGCTTTCTTT. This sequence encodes CGVPTGYTEAFF.

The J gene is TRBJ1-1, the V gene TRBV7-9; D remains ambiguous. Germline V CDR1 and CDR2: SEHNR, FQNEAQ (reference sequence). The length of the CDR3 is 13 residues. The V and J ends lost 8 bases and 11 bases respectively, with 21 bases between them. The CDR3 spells CASLSARAIGAFF. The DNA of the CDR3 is TGTGCCAGCCTATCGGCGAGGGCGATAGGGGCTTTCTTT. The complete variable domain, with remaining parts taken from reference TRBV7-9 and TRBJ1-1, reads DTGVSQNPRHKITKRGQNVTFRCDPISEHNRLYWYRQTLGQGPEFLTYFQNEAQLEKSRLLSDRFSAERPKGSFSTLEIQRTEQGDSAMYLCASLSARAIGAFFGQGTRLTVV.

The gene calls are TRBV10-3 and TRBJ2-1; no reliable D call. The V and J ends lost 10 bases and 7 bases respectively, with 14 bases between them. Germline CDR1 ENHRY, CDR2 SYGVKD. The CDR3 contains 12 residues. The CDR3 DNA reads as TGTGCCACCACTGGGGTGGAGAATGAGCAGTTCTTC. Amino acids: CATTGVENEQFF.

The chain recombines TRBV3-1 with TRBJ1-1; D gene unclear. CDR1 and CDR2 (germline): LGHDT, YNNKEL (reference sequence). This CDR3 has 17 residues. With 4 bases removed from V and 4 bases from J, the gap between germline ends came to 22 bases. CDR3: CASSLSAGRAISTEAFF. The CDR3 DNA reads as TGTGCCAGCAGCCTTTCCGCGGGTCGGGCGATAAGCACTGAAGCTTTCTTT.